This entry describes one TCR beta chain. Its cognate antigen is unknown. The CDR3 consists of 9 residues. In germline, CDR1 is GTSNPN, CDR2 SVGIG (reference sequence). V shed 8 bases and J shed 8 bases, with 9 bases lying between them. Assay used: immunoSEQ multiplex PCR; TCRdb lists only in-frame clones, some missing. The repertoire includes approximately 200,000 clones, less than 95% of them detected once, and 1.5% to 2% sits in the top ten. This record comes from a study of T cell responses to AZD1222 COVID-19 vaccine. Study-wide points: Elevations in Spike-specific TCR breadth and depth followed administration of two AZD1222 doses.

This receptor was identified in an adult who received the MenACWY meningococcal vaccine as a control. The input for sequencing was peripheral blood, taken 28 days after the second dose of the MenACWY control vaccine. The chain is built from TRBV30 and TRBJ1-1; D is ambiguous. In DNA form, the CDR3 reads TGTGCCGCCCACCCCGAAGCTTTCTTT. As protein: CAAHPEAFF. The whole variable domain, remainder taken from reference TRBV30 and TRBJ1-1, is SQTIHQWPATLVQPVGSPLSLECTVEGTSNPNLYWYRQAAGRGLQLLFYSVGIGQISSEVPQNLSASRPQDRQFILSSKKLLLSDSGFYLCAAHPEAFFGQGTRLTVV.